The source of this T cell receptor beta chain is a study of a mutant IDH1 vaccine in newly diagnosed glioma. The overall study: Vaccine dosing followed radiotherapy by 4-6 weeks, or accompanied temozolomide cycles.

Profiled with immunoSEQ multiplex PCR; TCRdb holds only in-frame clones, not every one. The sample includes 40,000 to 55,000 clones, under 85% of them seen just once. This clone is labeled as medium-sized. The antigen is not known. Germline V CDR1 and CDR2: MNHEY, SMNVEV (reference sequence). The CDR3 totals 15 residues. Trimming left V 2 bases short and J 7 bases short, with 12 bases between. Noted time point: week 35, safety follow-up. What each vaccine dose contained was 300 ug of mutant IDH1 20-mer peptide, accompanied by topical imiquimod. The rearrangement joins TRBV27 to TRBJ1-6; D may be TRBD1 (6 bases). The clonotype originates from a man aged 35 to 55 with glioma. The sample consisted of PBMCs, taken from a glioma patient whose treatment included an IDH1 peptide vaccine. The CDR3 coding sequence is TGTGCCAGCAGTTTAACGACCAGGGGAAATTCACCCCTCCACTTT. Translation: CASSLTTRGNSPLHF.